This is a list of T cell receptor beta chains from one sample in a study of T-cell memory formation after mild COVID-19. Via MiXCR, TCRdb re-called the 5' RACE reads, giving one row per CDR3 protein. The sample consists of some 490,000 distinct CDR3 sequences, roughly 20% of them appearing once. Sequencing used PBMCs or a T cell subset sorted from them (not recorded which). Receptor source: an adult woman who had mild COVID-19 (a few samples of this study predate the infection). Cell type and time point are not known. Both conserved end residues are part of each CDR3. The D gene is left open where the match is weak. Rows may omit the clone size; those that give it use once, few, many or a size class.

D gene	V gene	clone size	J gene	CDR3 protein	CDR3 DNA
NA	TRBV14	NA	TRBJ2-6	CASSQDSLRGANVLTF	TGTGCCAGCAGCCAAGACAGCCTTCGAGGGGCCAACGTCCTGACTTTC
TRBD1	TRBV12-3/TRBV12-4	NA	TRBJ2-1	CAIRQGLYNEQFF	TGTGCCATCAGACAGGGGCTTTACAATGAGCAGTTCTTC
NA	TRBV7-8	NA	TRBJ1-2	CASSPRRGNGGYGYTF	TGTGCCAGCAGCCCACGACGGGGGAACGGTGGCTATGGCTACACCTTC
TRBD2	TRBV6-6	NA	TRBJ2-3	CASRGKRELVDTQYF	TGTGCCAGCAGGGGGAAGCGGGAGTTGGTAGATACGCAGTATTTT
NA	TRBV19	NA	TRBJ1-1	CAISRGATTSMNTEAFF	TGTGCCATATCCCGTGGGGCGACGACGAGTATGAACACTGAAGCTTTCTTT
NA	TRBV3-1	NA	TRBJ2-1	CASSPGTVSYNEQFF	TGTGCCAGCAGCCCTGGGACGGTATCCTACAATGAGCAGTTCTTC
NA	TRBV10-3	NA	TRBJ1-5	CAISDKPGTSGASDTQHF	TGTGCCATCAGTGACAAACCCGGGACTAGCGGCGCTAGTGATACGCAGCATTTT
NA	TRBV27	few	TRBJ1-1	CASSFGTGLAFF	TGTGCCAGCAGTTTTGGGACGGGTTTGGCTTTCTTT
TRBD2	TRBV5-5	NA	TRBJ2-1	CASSFWRETSQFF	TGTGCCAGCAGCTTCTGGCGGGAGACATCGCAGTTCTTC
NA	TRBV4-3	NA	TRBJ2-1	CASSQAASGTWGEQFF	TGCGCCAGCAGCCAAGCCGCAAGCGGTACTTGGGGTGAGCAGTTCTTC
TRBD1	TRBV18	many	TRBJ2-7	CASSHPGQGDEQYF	TGTGCCAGCTCACATCCGGGACAGGGAGACGAGCAGTACTTC
NA	TRBV12-3/TRBV12-4	few	TRBJ2-7	CASSLGGVYGQYF	TGTGCCAGCAGTTTAGGCGGAGTTTACGGGCAGTACTTC
NA	TRBV7-3	NA	TRBJ2-3	CASSPPGAPTDTQYF	TGTGCCAGCAGTCCACCCGGGGCCCCCACAGATACGCAGTATTTT
NA	TRBV6-5	few	TRBJ1-2	CASSQGGADYGYTF	TGTGCCAGCAGTCAAGGGGGGGCGGACTATGGCTACACCTTC
NA	TRBV12-3/TRBV12-4	few	TRBJ1-2	CASSLKPSYGYTF	TGTGCCAGCAGTTTAAAGCCCTCCTATGGCTACACCTTC
NA	TRBV6-5	few	TRBJ2-2	CASSYLSDNTGELFF	TGTGCCAGCAGTTACCTGTCAGACAACACCGGGGAGCTGTTTTTT
TRBD1	TRBV7-2	few	TRBJ1-1	CASSFGQGETEAFF	TGTGCCAGCAGCTTCGGACAGGGAGAGACTGAAGCTTTCTTT
TRBD2	TRBV10-3	few	TRBJ2-1	CATMGYSGSSYNEQFF	TGTGCCACCATGGGGTATAGCGGGAGCTCCTACAATGAGCAGTTCTTC
NA	TRBV27	NA	TRBJ1-5	CASSRDRASNQPQHF	TGTGCCAGCAGTCGCGACAGAGCAAGCAATCAGCCCCAGCATTTT